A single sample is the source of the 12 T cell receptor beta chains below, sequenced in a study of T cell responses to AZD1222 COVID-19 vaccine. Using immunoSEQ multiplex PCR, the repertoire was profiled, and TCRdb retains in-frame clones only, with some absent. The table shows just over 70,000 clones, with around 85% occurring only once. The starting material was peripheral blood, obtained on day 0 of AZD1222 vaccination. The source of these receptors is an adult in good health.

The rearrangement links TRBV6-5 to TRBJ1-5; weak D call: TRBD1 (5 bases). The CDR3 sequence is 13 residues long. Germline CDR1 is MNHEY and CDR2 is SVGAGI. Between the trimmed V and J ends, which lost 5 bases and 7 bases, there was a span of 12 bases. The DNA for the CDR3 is TGTGCCAGCAGTCCCTACGCAGGGCAGCCCCAGCATTTT. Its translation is CASSPYAGQPQHF.

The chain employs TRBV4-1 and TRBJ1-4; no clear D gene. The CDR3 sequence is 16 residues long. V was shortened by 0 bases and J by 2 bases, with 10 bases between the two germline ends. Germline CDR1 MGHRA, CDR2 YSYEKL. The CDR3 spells CASSQDRGNTNEKLFF. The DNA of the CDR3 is TGCGCCAGCAGCCAAGACCGCGGCAACACTAATGAAAAACTGTTTTTT.

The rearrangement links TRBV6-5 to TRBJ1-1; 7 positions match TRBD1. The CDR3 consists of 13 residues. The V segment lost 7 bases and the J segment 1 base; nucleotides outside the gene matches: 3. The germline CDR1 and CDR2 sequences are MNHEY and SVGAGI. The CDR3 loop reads CASKGQPNTEAFF. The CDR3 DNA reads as TGTGCCAGCAAGGGACAGCCGAACACTGAAGCTTTCTTT.

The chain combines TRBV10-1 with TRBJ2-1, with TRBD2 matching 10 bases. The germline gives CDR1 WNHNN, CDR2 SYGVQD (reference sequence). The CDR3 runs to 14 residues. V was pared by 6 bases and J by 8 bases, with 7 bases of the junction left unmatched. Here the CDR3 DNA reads TGCGCCAGCAGCACCAGCGGGGGGGCCGATGAGCAGTTCTTC. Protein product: CASSTSGGADEQFF.

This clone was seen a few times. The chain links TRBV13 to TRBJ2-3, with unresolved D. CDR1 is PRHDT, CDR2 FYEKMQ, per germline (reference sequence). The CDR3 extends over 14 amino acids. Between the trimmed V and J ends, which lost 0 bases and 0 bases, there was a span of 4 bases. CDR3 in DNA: TGTGCCAGCAGCTTAGGGGGGAGCACAGATACGCAGTATTTT. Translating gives CASSLGGSTDTQYF.

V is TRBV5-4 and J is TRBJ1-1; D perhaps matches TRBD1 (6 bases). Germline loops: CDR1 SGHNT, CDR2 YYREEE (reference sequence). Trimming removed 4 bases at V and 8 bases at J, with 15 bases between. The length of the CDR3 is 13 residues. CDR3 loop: CASSTPKGGEAFF. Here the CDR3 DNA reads TGTGCCAGCAGCACCCCGAAAGGGGGGGAAGCTTTCTTT. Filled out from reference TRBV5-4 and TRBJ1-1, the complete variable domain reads ETGVTQSPTHLIKTRGQQVTLRCSSQSGHNTVSWYQQALGQGPQFIFQYYREEENGRGNFPPRFSGLQFPNYSSELNVNALELDDSALYLCASSTPKGGEAFFGQGTRLTVV.

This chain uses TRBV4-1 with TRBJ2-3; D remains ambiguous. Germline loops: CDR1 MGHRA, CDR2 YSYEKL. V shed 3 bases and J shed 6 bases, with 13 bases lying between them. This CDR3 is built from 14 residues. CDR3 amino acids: CASSHPDVGDTQYF. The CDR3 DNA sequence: TGCGCCAGCAGCCACCCAGATGTAGGGGATACGCAGTATTTT.

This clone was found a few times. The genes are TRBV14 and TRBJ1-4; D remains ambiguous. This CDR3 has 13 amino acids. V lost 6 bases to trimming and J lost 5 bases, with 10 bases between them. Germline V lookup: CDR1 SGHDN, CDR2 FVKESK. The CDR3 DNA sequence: TGTGCCAGCAGTCGTGGCCTAAATGAAAAACTGTTTTTT. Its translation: CASSRGLNEKLFF.

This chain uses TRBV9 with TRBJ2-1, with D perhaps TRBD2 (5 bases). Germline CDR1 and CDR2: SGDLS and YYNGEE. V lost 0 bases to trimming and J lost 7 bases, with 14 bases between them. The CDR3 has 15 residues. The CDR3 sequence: CASSVEDSRANEQFF. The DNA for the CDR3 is TGTGCCAGCAGCGTAGAGGACTCCCGGGCGAATGAGCAGTTCTTC.

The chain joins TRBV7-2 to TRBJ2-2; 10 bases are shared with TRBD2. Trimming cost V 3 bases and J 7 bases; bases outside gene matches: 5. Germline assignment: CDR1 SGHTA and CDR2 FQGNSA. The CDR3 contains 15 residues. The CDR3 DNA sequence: TGTGCCAGCAGCTTTCTAGCGGGAGCTGTCGGGGAGCTGTTTTTT. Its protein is CASSFLAGAVGELFF.

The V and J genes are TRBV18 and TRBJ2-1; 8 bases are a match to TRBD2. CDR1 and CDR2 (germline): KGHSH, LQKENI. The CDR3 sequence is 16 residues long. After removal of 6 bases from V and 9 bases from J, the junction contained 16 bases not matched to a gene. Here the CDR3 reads CASSVGGTSLRIEQFF. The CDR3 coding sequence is TGTGCCAGCTCCGTTGGGGGGACTAGTCTCCGGATTGAGCAGTTCTTC.

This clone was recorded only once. DNA for the CDR3: TGTGCCTGGAACAGGGGGGCTAATGAAAAACTGTTTTTT. Residues: CAWNRGANEKLFF. The chain uses TRBV30 and TRBJ1-4; 8 nucleotides align to TRBD1. Losses at the gene ends were 4 bases for V and 3 bases for J; bases not matched to a gene: 1. The germline V gene encodes CDR1 GTSNPN and CDR2 SVGIG (reference sequence). CDR3 length: 13 residues.